A selection of T cell receptor beta chains follows, all from one sample in a study of blood T cell repertoires in COVID-19. Assay: immunoSEQ multiplex PCR; the TCRdb copy retains only in-frame clones and omits some. The repertoire holds some 250,000 clones, with approximately 77% as singletons. The sequenced sample consisted of peripheral blood. All receptors derive from a woman in her late teens or twenties with acute or convalescent COVID-19. The CDR3 runs from the conserved cysteine through the conserved F or W. The D gene is left open where the match is weak. Clone size is shown for a subset of rows, as once, few, many or a class of expanded clone.

d_call: .; j_call: TRBJ2-1; v_call: TRBV19; clone_size: .; cdr3_nt: TGTGCCAGTAACGAGTTCGGGGGACCTGACAATGAGCAGTTCTTC; cdr3_aa: CASNEFGGPDNEQFF
d_call: .; j_call: TRBJ2-2; v_call: TRBV6-5; clone_size: .; cdr3_nt: TGTGCCAGCAGTTACTCTCGGACTCGATTCACCGGGGAGCTGTTTTTT; cdr3_aa: CASSYSRTRFTGELFF
d_call: .; j_call: TRBJ1-1; v_call: TRBV12-3/TRBV12-4; clone_size: few; cdr3_nt: TGTGCCAGCAGTCTGCGTAACACTGAAGCTTTCTTT; cdr3_aa: CASSLRNTEAFF
d_call: .; j_call: TRBJ1-1; v_call: TRBV6-5; clone_size: .; cdr3_nt: TGTGCCAGCAGTTACGACACACAGAACACTGAAGCTTTCTTT; cdr3_aa: CASSYDTQNTEAFF
d_call: .; j_call: TRBJ2-7; v_call: TRBV6-5; clone_size: .; cdr3_nt: TGTGCCAGCTCCCGGGCCTACGAGCAGTACTTC; cdr3_aa: CASSRAYEQYF
d_call: .; j_call: TRBJ2-2; v_call: TRBV9; clone_size: .; cdr3_nt: TGTGCCAGCAGGGTCGGGACTGGAAGCACCGGGGAGCTGTTTTTT; cdr3_aa: CASRVGTGSTGELFF
d_call: .; j_call: TRBJ2-7; v_call: TRBV11-3; clone_size: few; cdr3_nt: TGTGCCAGCAGCTTAGTTGGGCAAAGCGGTACTACCTACGAGCAGTACTTC; cdr3_aa: CASSLVGQSGTTYEQYF
d_call: .; j_call: TRBJ1-2; v_call: TRBV18; clone_size: .; cdr3_nt: TGTGCCAGCTCACCAAGGGTGACAGGAGATGATGGCTACACCTTC; cdr3_aa: CASSPRVTGDDGYTF
d_call: .; j_call: TRBJ1-2; v_call: TRBV28; clone_size: .; cdr3_nt: TGTGCCAGCAGTTCCCAGGGCAGGGGACGACTCTTATCCTATGGCTACACCTTC; cdr3_aa: CASSSQGRGRLLSYGYTF
d_call: TRBD2; j_call: TRBJ2-1; v_call: TRBV19; clone_size: .; cdr3_nt: TGTGCCAGCCAGCTAGCGGGGGACTACAATGAGCAGTTCTTC; cdr3_aa: CASQLAGDYNEQFF
d_call: .; j_call: TRBJ2-1; v_call: TRBV4-3; clone_size: .; cdr3_nt: TGCGCCAGCAGCCGAACTAGCATCGATGAGCAGTTCTTC; cdr3_aa: CASSRTSIDEQFF
d_call: TRBD2; j_call: TRBJ2-7; v_call: TRBV13; clone_size: few; cdr3_nt: TGTGCCAGCAGCTCCGGGGGACTAGCGGGACGCGAGCAGTACTTC; cdr3_aa: CASSSGGLAGREQYF
d_call: .; j_call: TRBJ2-2; v_call: TRBV7-9; clone_size: .; cdr3_nt: TGTGCCAGCGGTTCCGGGGGGCCCACCGGGGAGCTGTTTTTT; cdr3_aa: CASGSGGPTGELFF
d_call: TRBD1; j_call: TRBJ1-2; v_call: TRBV5-4; clone_size: .; cdr3_nt: TGTGCCAGCAGCTTGATCCAGGGGGCAGACTATGGCTACACCTTC; cdr3_aa: CASSLIQGADYGYTF
d_call: TRBD1; j_call: TRBJ1-5; v_call: TRBV15; clone_size: .; cdr3_nt: TGTGCCACCAGCATCGACAGGGGGAATCAGCCCCAGCATTTT; cdr3_aa: CATSIDRGNQPQHF